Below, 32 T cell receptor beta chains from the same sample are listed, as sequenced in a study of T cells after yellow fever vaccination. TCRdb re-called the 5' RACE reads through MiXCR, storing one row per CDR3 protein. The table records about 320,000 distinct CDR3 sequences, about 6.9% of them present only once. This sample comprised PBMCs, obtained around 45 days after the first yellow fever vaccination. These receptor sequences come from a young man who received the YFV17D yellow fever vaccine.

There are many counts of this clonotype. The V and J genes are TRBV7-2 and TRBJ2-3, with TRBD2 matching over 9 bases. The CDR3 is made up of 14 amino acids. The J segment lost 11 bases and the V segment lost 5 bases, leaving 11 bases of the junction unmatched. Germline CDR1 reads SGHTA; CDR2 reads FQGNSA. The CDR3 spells CASSPSSGANVQYF. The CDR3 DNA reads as TGTGCCAGCAGCCCCTCTAGCGGGGCAAATGTGCAGTATTTT.

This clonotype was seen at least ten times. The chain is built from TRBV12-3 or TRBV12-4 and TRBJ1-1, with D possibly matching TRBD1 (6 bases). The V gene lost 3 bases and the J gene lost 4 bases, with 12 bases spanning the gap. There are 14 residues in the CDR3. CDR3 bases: TGTGCCAGCAGTTTTCAGGGGAGGGCCACTGAAGCTTTCTTT. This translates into CASSFQGRATEAFF.

The CDR3 here is CASSWGLAGGDTQYF. The CDR3 region has the DNA TGCGCCAGCAGCTGGGGGCTAGCGGGAGGAGATACGCAGTATTTT. This rearrangement joins TRBV5-1 to TRBJ2-3, with 11 bases fitting TRBD2. Trimming took 3 bases from V and 5 from J; bases not matched to a gene: 5. This CDR3 region has 15 residues. The V gene's germline CDR1 is SGHRS and CDR2 YFSETQ.

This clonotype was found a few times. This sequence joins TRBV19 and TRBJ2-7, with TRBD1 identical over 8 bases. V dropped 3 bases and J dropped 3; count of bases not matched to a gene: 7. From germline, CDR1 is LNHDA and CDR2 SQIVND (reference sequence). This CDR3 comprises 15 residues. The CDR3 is CASSIGTGEYYEQYF. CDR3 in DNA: TGTGCCAGTAGTATCGGGACAGGTGAATACTACGAGCAGTACTTC.

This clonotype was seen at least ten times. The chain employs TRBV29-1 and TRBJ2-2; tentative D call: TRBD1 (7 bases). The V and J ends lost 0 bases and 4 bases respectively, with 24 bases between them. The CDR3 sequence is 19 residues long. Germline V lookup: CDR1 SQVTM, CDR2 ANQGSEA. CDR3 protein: CSVEDPFNGGTVSTGELFF. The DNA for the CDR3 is TGCAGCGTTGAAGATCCATTTAACGGAGGGACAGTAAGCACCGGGGAGCTGTTTTTT.

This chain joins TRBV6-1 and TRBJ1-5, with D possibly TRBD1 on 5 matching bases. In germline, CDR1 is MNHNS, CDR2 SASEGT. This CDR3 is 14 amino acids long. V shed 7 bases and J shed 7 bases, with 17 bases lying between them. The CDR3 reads CASTQGGLGQPQHF. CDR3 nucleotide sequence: TGTGCCAGCACTCAGGGAGGGTTGGGCCAGCCCCAGCATTTT.

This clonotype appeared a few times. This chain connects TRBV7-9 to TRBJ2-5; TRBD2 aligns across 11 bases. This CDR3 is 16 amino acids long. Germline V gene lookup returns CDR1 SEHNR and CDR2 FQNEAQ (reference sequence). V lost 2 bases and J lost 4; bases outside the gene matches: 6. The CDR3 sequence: CASSLPPSGGRETQYF. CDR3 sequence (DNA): TGTGCCAGCAGCTTACCTCCTAGCGGGGGGCGAGAGACCCAGTACTTC.

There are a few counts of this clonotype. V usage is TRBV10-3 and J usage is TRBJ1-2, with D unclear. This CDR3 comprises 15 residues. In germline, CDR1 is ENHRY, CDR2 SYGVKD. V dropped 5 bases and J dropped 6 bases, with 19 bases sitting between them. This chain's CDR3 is CAISPTASRLDGYTF. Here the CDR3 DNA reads TGTGCCATCAGTCCAACGGCTTCCCGTCTCGATGGCTACACCTTC.

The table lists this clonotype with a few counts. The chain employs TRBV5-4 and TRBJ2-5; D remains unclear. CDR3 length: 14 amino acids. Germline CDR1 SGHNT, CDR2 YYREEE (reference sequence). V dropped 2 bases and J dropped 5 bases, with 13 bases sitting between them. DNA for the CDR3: TGTGCCAGCAGCTTATCCGACGTTGAGGAGACCCAGTACTTC. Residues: CASSLSDVEETQYF.

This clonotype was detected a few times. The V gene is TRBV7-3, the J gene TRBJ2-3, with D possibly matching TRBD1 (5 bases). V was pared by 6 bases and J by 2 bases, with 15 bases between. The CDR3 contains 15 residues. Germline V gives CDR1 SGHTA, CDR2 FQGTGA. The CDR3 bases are TGTGCCAGCAGTAATCAGGGTATCTACACAGATACGCAGTATTTT. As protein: CASSNQGIYTDTQYF.

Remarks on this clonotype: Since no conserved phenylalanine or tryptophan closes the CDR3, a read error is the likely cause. CDR3 amino acids: CATSKDGEQFL. The CDR3 DNA reads TGTGCCACCAGCAAGGACGGTGAGCAGTTCCTC. The rearrangement joins TRBV15 to TRBJ2-1; D is undetermined. The CDR3 runs 11 residues. The germline V and J ends were trimmed by 4 bases and 9 bases, with 7 bases remaining between them. Germline V gene sequence: CDR1 LNHNV, CDR2 YYDKDF (reference sequence).

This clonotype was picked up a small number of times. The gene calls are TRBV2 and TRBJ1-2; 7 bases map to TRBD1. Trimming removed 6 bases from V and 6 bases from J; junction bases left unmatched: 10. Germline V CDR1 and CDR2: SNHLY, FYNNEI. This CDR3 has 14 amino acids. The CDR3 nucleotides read TGTGCCAGCAGCGCCTCAGGGGGTCGGGATGGCTACACCTTC. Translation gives CASSASGGRDGYTF.

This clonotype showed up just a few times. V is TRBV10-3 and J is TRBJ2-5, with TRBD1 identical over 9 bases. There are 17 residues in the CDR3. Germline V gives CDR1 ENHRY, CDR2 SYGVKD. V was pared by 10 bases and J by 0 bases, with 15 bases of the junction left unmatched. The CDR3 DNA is TGTGCCACCGCTTTGACCGGGACAGGGATATACCAAGAGACCCAGTACTTC. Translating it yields CATALTGTGIYQETQYF.

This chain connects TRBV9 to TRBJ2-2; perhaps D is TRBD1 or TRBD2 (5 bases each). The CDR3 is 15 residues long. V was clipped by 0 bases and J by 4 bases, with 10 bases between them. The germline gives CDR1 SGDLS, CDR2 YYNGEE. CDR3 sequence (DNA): TGTGCCAGCAGCGTAGTGAGGGGTTGCACCGGGGAGCTGTTTTTT. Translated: CASSVVRGCTGELFF.

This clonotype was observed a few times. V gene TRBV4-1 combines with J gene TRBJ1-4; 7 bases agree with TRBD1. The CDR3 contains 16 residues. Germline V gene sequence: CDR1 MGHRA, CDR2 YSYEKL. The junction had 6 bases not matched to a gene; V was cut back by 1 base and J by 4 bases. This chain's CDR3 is CASSQAFGTDNEKLFF. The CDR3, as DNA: TGCGCCAGCAGCCAAGCCTTCGGGACAGATAATGAAAAACTGTTTTTT.

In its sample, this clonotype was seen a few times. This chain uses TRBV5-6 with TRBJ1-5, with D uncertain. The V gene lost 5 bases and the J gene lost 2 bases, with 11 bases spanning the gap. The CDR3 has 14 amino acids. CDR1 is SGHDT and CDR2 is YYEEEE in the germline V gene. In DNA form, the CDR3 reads TGTGCCAGCAGTTCCTTTTCGGGCAATCAGCCCCAGCATTTT. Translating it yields CASSSFSGNQPQHF.

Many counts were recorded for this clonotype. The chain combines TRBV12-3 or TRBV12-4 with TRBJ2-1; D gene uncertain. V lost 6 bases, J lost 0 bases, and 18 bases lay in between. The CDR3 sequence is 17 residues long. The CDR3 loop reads CASRAPGASSSYNEQFF. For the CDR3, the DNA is TGTGCCAGCAGAGCCCCGGGCGCCTCGAGCTCCTACAATGAGCAGTTCTTC.

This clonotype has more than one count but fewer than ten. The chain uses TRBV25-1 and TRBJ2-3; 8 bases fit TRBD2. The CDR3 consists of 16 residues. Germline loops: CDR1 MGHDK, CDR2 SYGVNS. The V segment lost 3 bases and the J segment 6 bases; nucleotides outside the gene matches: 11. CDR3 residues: CASSDHKRGWMDTQYF. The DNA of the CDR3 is TGTGCCAGCAGTGACCATAAGCGGGGGTGGATGGATACGCAGTATTTT.

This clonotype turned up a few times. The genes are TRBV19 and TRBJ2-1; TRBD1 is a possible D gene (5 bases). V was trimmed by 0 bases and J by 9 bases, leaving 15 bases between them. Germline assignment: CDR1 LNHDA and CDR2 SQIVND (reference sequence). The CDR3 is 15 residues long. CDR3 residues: CASSIDQGTNSEQFF. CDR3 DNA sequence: TGTGCCAGTAGTATAGATCAGGGCACCAACAGTGAGCAGTTCTTC.

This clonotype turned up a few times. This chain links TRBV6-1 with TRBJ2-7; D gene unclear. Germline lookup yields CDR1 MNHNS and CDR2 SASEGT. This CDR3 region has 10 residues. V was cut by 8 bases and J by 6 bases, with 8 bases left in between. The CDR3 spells CASGLGEQYF. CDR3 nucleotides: TGTGCCAGCGGGTTGGGCGAGCAGTACTTC.

The CDR3 sequence is CASSPPGQGGNSPLHF. The CDR3 nucleotides read TGTGCCAGCTCACCCCCTGGACAGGGAGGCAATTCACCCCTCCACTTT. This chain links TRBV18 with TRBJ1-6, with 8 bases fitting TRBD1. Germline assignment: CDR1 KGHSH and CDR2 LQKENI. V shed 3 bases and J 7 bases; nucleotides not matched to a gene: 8. CDR3 size: 16 residues.

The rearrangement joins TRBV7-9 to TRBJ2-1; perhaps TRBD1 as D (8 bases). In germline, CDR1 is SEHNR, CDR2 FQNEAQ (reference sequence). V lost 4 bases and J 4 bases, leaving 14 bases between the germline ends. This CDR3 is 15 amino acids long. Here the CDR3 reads CASSSTGGGYNEQFF. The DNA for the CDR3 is TGTGCCAGCAGCTCCACAGGGGGGGGGTACAATGAGCAGTTCTTC. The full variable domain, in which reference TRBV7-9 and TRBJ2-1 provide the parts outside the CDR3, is DTGVSQNPRHKITKRGQNVTFRCDPISEHNRLYWYRQTLGQGPEFLTYFQNEAQLEKSRLLSDRFSAERPKGSFSTLEIQRTEQGDSAMYLCASSSTGGGYNEQFFGPGTRLTVL.

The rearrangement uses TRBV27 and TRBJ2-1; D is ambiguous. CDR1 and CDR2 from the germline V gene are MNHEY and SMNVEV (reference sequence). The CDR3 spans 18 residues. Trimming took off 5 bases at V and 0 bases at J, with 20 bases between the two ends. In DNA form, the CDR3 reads TGTGCCAGCAGTCCTCGGCCCCTCGGGTGGGGCTCCTACAATGAGCAGTTCTTC. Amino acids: CASSPRPLGWGSYNEQFF.

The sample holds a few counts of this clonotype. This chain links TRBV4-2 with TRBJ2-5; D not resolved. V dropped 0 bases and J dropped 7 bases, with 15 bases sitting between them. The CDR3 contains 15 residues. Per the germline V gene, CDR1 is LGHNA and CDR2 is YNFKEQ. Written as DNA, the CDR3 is TGTGCCAGCAGCCAAGAGGAGACACCCTGGTCGACCCAGTACTTC. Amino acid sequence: CASSQEETPWSTQYF.

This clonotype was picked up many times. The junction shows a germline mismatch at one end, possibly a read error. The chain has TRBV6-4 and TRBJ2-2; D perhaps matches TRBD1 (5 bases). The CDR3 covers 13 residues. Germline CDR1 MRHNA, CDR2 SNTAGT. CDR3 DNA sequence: TGCGCCAGCAGCGACAGTGACACCGGGGAGCTGTTTTTT. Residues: CASSDSDTGELFF.

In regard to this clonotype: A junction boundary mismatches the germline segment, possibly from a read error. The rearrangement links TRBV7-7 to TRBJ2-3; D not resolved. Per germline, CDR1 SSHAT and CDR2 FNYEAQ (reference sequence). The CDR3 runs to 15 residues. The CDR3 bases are TGTGCTAGCAGCTTCTCAGGATTTAGCACAGATACGCAGTATTTT. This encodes CASSFSGFSTDTQYF.

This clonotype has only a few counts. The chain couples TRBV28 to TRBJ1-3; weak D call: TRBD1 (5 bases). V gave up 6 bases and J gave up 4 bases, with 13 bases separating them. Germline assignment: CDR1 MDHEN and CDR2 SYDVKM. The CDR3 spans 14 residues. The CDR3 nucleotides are TGTGCCAGCAGCCCGACCGGGGGAGGAAACACCATATATTTT. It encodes CASSPTGGGNTIYF.

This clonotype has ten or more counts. The CDR3 protein is CSVVDGGEQYF. CDR3 nucleotides: TGCAGCGTTGTAGACGGGGGAGAGCAGTACTTC. This chain links TRBV29-1 with TRBJ2-7; possibly TRBD2 for D (6 bases). The CDR3 runs to 11 residues. The germline V gene encodes CDR1 SQVTM and CDR2 ANQGSEA. Trimming left V 4 bases short and J 7 bases short, with 11 bases between.

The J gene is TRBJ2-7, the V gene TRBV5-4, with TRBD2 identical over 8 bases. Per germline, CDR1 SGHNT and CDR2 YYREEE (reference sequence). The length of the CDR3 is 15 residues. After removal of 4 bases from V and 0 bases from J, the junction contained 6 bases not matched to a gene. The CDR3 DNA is TGTGCCAGCAGCCCCGGGGGGGTTAGCTCCTACGAGCAGTACTTC. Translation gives CASSPGGVSSYEQYF.

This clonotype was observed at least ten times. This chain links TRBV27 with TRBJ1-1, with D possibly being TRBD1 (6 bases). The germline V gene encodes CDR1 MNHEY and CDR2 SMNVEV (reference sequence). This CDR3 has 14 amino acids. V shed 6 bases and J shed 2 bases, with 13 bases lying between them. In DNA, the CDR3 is TGTGCCAGCAGGGGGGGCAGATATAACACTGAAGCTTTCTTT. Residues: CASRGGRYNTEAFF.

The CDR3 spells CASSYRRGTSGLYNEQFF. In DNA, the CDR3 is TGTGCCAGCAGTTACAGACGTGGAACTAGCGGGCTTTACAATGAGCAGTTCTTC. This chain links TRBV6-2 or TRBV6-3 with TRBJ2-1; 9 nucleotides agree with TRBD2. CDR3 size: 18 residues. J was trimmed by 4 bases and V by 2 bases; bases with no gene match: 12. Per the germline V gene, CDR1 is MNHEY and CDR2 is SVGEGT.

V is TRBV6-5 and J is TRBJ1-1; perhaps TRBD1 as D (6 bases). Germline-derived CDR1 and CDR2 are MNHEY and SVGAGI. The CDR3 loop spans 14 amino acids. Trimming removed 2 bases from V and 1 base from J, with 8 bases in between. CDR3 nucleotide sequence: TGTGCCAGCAGTTACGAGGACAGGAACACTGAAGCTTTCTTT. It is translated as CASSYEDRNTEAFF.